The rows below give T cell receptor beta chains drawn from one sample of a study of T cells in Graves' hyperthyroidism and ophthalmopathy. TCRdb ran MiXCR on the multiplex PCR reads and lists one entry per CDR3 protein. The repertoire holds a few hundred thousand distinct CDR3 sequences, with around 14% as singletons. The sample was blood. These receptor sequences come from a woman between 18 and 29 years old with Graves' hyperthyroidism. CDR3s leave out the opening cysteine and the closing phenylalanine or tryptophan.

V gene: TRBV29-1; J gene: TRBJ2-7; CDR3 protein: SVEDGIDEQY
V gene: TRBV20-1; J gene: TRBJ2-7; CDR3 protein: SSYPLITPTGEQY
V gene: TRBV3-1; J gene: TRBJ2-1; CDR3 protein: ASSPYTLDEQF
V gene: TRBV5-1; J gene: TRBJ2-5; CDR3 protein: ASQTSAAGGGETQY
V gene: TRBV4-3; J gene: TRBJ1-5; CDR3 protein: ASSLSRDGQPQH
V gene: TRBV2; J gene: TRBJ1-3; CDR3 protein: ASRHPTVSGNTIY
V gene: TRBV4-2; J gene: TRBJ2-7; CDR3 protein: ASSQDSMGEQY
V gene: TRBV9; J gene: TRBJ2-3; CDR3 protein: ASGVGSTDTQY
V gene: TRBV28; J gene: TRBJ1-4; CDR3 protein: ASFPGQVRLEKLF
V gene: TRBV7-9; J gene: TRBJ2-5; CDR3 protein: ASSIGGGRETQY
V gene: TRBV28; J gene: TRBJ2-7; CDR3 protein: ASSSAGWYEQY
V gene: TRBV6-2/TRBV6-3; J gene: TRBJ1-1; CDR3 protein: ASSYSAHRPRGGKEAF
V gene: TRBV9; J gene: TRBJ2-7; CDR3 protein: ASSVGPSGGSSYEQY
V gene: TRBV30; J gene: TRBJ2-1; CDR3 protein: AWRGAYNEQF
V gene: TRBV7-3; J gene: TRBJ1-6; CDR3 protein: ASSFPGGGIVSPLH
V gene: TRBV28; J gene: TRBJ1-5; CDR3 protein: ASSQARPRGEGNQPQH
V gene: TRBV2; J gene: TRBJ2-3; CDR3 protein: ASKGTGTQY
V gene: TRBV28; J gene: TRBJ2-7; CDR3 protein: ASSLAGVHEQY
V gene: TRBV30; J gene: TRBJ1-2; CDR3 protein: AWNAGVAYGYT
V gene: TRBV28; J gene: TRBJ1-1; CDR3 protein: ASTLGLSNTEAF
V gene: TRBV6-1; J gene: TRBJ1-1; CDR3 protein: ASRDSPYMNTEAF
V gene: TRBV5-4; J gene: TRBJ2-1; CDR3 protein: ASRGGVPNEQF
V gene: TRBV20-1; J gene: TRBJ1-4; CDR3 protein: SARQGQNNEKLF
V gene: TRBV12-3/TRBV12-4; J gene: TRBJ2-1; CDR3 protein: ASSWSHRGLRNEQF
V gene: TRBV2; J gene: TRBJ1-1; CDR3 protein: ASSNPTGLGTEAF
V gene: TRBV7-2; J gene: TRBJ2-3; CDR3 protein: ASSLLAGVLDTQY
V gene: TRBV5-1; J gene: TRBJ2-3; CDR3 protein: ASSTGYGHQQNTDTQY
V gene: TRBV20-1; J gene: TRBJ2-3; CDR3 protein: SARDTSSTDTQY
V gene: TRBV20-1; J gene: TRBJ2-1; CDR3 protein: SARDSNSSREGRSYNEQF
V gene: TRBV4-2; J gene: TRBJ2-2; CDR3 protein: ASSRGQADSGELF
V gene: TRBV2; J gene: TRBJ2-2; CDR3 protein: ASSGVGSFQVELF
V gene: TRBV20-1; J gene: TRBJ2-1; CDR3 protein: SGSTTSGGRSYNEQF
V gene: TRBV5-5; J gene: TRBJ1-6; CDR3 protein: ASSLALGQGYNSPLH
V gene: TRBV10-3; J gene: TRBJ2-2; CDR3 protein: AIASGRAAGELF
V gene: TRBV7-2; J gene: TRBJ1-1; CDR3 protein: ASRTGFVTEAF
V gene: TRBV10-3; J gene: TRBJ2-7; CDR3 protein: ASGTGDYEQY
V gene: TRBV12-3/TRBV12-4; J gene: TRBJ1-5; CDR3 protein: ASSLGSRGGRQPQH
V gene: TRBV20-1; J gene: TRBJ2-7; CDR3 protein: SASRSLAGRNYEQY
V gene: TRBV24-1; J gene: TRBJ1-1; CDR3 protein: ATSETGQTKAF
V gene: TRBV6-2/TRBV6-3; J gene: TRBJ2-6; CDR3 protein: ASSYTGGSGANVLT
V gene: TRBV20-1; J gene: TRBJ2-1; CDR3 protein: SATALLWAVSYNEQF
V gene: TRBV12-3/TRBV12-4; J gene: TRBJ1-3; CDR3 protein: ASSYSWTGGNTIY
V gene: TRBV30; J gene: TRBJ2-4; CDR3 protein: AWSVDAGAKNIQY
V gene: TRBV7-2; J gene: TRBJ1-3; CDR3 protein: ASSPWVRSSGNTIY
V gene: TRBV6-5; J gene: TRBJ1-5; CDR3 protein: ASSYAADSNQPQH
V gene: TRBV7-9; J gene: TRBJ1-1; CDR3 protein: ASREFSEAF
V gene: TRBV6-1; J gene: TRBJ2-3; CDR3 protein: ASTGLRGELLDTQY
V gene: TRBV19; J gene: TRBJ1-5; CDR3 protein: ASRNTGGGLGNQPQH
V gene: TRBV7-2; J gene: TRBJ1-2; CDR3 protein: ASSSMRTGTGGYT
V gene: TRBV28; J gene: TRBJ1-2; CDR3 protein: ASRGASHYGYT
V gene: TRBV28; J gene: TRBJ1-1; CDR3 protein: ASRRTALNTEAF
V gene: TRBV6-5; J gene: TRBJ2-1; CDR3 protein: ASIQGSGGYNEQF
V gene: TRBV5-1; J gene: TRBJ1-2; CDR3 protein: ASSLASQGGDDGYT
V gene: TRBV12-3/TRBV12-4; J gene: TRBJ1-1; CDR3 protein: ASSLRTEAF